The clone carrying this TCR beta chain was found many times. The data stem from a study of CD8 T cells in ankylosing spondylitis. V lost 4 bases to trimming and J lost 2 bases, with 12 bases between them. CDR3 length: 14 residues. Via MiXCR, TCRdb re-called the 5' RACE reads, giving one row per CDR3 protein. The sample has around 180,000 distinct CDR3 sequences, around a sixth seen once. The sequence was collected from a male donor aged 10 to 30 with ankylosing spondylitis or in good health (not recorded which). The chain employs TRBV12-3 or TRBV12-4 and TRBJ2-7, with D uncertain. What was sequenced was blood, either unsorted or a sorted T cell fraction (not recorded which). The CDR3 DNA is TGTGCCAGCAGTTCCCGGGTACCCCCCTACGAGCAGTACTTC. This sequence encodes CASSSRVPPYEQYF.